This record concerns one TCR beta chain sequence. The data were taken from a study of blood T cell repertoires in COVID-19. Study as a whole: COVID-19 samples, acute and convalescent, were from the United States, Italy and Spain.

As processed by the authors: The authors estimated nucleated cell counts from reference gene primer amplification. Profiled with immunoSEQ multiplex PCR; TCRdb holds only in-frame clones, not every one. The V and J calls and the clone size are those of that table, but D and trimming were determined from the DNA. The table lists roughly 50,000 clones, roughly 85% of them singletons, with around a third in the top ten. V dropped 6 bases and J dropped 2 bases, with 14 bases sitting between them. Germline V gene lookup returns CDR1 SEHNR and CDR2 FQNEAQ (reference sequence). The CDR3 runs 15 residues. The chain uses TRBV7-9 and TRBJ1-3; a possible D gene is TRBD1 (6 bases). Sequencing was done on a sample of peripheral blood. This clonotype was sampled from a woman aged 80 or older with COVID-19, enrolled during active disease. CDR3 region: CASRLQTGPGNTIYF. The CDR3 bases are TGTGCCAGCAGGTTACAGACAGGTCCTGGAAACACCATATATTTT. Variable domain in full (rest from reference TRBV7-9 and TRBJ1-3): DTGVSQNPRHKITKRGQNVTFRCDPISEHNRLYWYRQTLGQGPEFLTYFQNEAQLEKSRLLSDRFSAERPKGSFSTLEIQRTEQGDSAMYLCASRLQTGPGNTIYFGEGSWLTVV.